This T cell receptor beta chain originates from a study of patients and donors after allogeneic stem cell transplantation. TCRdb redid the calling of the RT-PCR reads with MiXCR, one entry per CDR3 protein. This sample has approximately 140,000 distinct CDR3 sequences, with about two fifths found just once. V was cut by 11 bases and J by 4 bases, with 14 bases left in between. The germline CDR1 and CDR2 sequences are MDHEN and SYDVKM. This CDR3 is built from 12 residues. The chain carries TRBV28 and TRBJ1-2; perhaps TRBD1 as D (6 bases). The sequence was collected from a human donor who was either an allogeneic HSCT recipient or a stem cell or donor lymphocyte infusion donor (not recorded which). It is not recorded whose cells these are; they may come from a transplant donor. Sequenced sample: blood, either unsorted or a sorted T cell fraction (not recorded which). The chain's CDR3 is CAVRGRGYGYTF. The CDR3 bases are TGTGCCGTCAGGGGTAGGGGCTATGGCTACACCTTC.